This T cell receptor beta chain was sequenced in a study of beta chain features in type 1 diabetes. This clone has only a few counts. Its antigen is as yet unknown. TCRB transcripts that were expressed got sequenced, as all of the isolated RNA had been reverse transcribed. TCRdb's table, derived via immunoSEQ multiplex PCR, lists solely in-frame clones and lacks some. The table shows more than 200,000 clones, with 16% occurring only once. The CDR3 is made up of 17 amino acids. Germline V gene sequence: CDR1 SGDLS, CDR2 YYNGEE. V shed 3 bases and J 5 bases; nucleotides not matched to a gene: 14. Notes on the study in general: Across all four CD4+ subsets, people with type 1 diabetes showed modestly shorter TCRB CDR3s.

This TCR derives from a man aged 25-45 years with type 1 diabetes. This rearrangement joins TRBV9 to TRBJ2-5, with 9 bases aligning to TRBD1. Material: naive CD4+ T cells from blood. The CDR3 sequence: CASSETGTGNARETQYF. The CDR3 DNA reads as TGTGCCAGCAGCGAGACCGGGACAGGGAATGCCCGGGAGACCCAGTACTTC.